The next 32 T cell receptor beta chains were all read from a single sample in a study of regulatory T cells in long-lasting Graves disease. Time point indicated: newly diagnosed GD, antithyroid drugs for less than 3 months. The TCR library was made from RNA that had been extracted from PBMCs in TRIzol. The TCR beta library used iRepertoire HTBI primers with Arm-PCR amplification of CDR3. Using its own MiXCR run on the multiplex PCR reads, TCRdb lists one record per CDR3 protein. The repertoire has 400,000 to 500,000 distinct CDR3 sequences, about 15% of them found once; the top ten carry approximately 15%. These data also featured in a second study, about T cells in Graves' hyperthyroidism and ophthalmopathy.

The sequenced sample was peripheral blood mononuclear cells (PBMCs), obtained at new diagnosis, from a patient treated with antithyroid drugs. Receptor source: a woman between 45 and 65 years old with Graves disease.

This clonotype was detected ten times or more. The chain employs TRBV7-2 and TRBJ2-1, with unresolved D. Germline V gene lookup returns CDR1 SGHTA and CDR2 FQGNSA. Trimming pared 0 bases from V and 9 bases from J, leaving 9 bases between. The CDR3 is 13 amino acids. CDR3 residues: CASSLALAPEQFF. The DNA of the CDR3 is TGTGCCAGCAGCTTAGCGCTGGCCCCTGAGCAGTTCTTC.

At least ten counts were recorded for this clonotype. The chain uses TRBV28 and TRBJ2-1; D possibly corresponds to TRBD1 (7 bases). Germline V gene sequence: CDR1 MDHEN, CDR2 SYDVKM. This CDR3 region has 13 residues. The V gene lost 7 bases and the J gene lost 7 bases, with 14 bases spanning the gap. The CDR3 DNA reads TGTGCCAGCATTTCGACAGGGAGGAATGAGCAGTTCTTC. The encoded protein is CASISTGRNEQFF.

This clonotype was seen at least ten times. This rearrangement joins TRBV12-3 or TRBV12-4 to TRBJ1-1; D is possibly TRBD1 (5 bases). V was clipped by 0 bases and J by 5 bases, with 28 bases between them. This CDR3 spans 20 amino acids. Here the CDR3 reads CASSLAPPAVGPGYATEAFF. DNA for the CDR3: TGTGCCAGCAGTTTAGCGCCCCCGGCAGTAGGGCCAGGGTACGCGACTGAAGCTTTCTTT.

This clonotype was recorded many times. Here the CDR3 reads CASTGLAGGGDTQYF. CDR3 DNA: TGTGCCAGCACCGGACTAGCGGGAGGAGGAGATACGCAGTATTTT. This chain uses TRBV27 with TRBJ2-3; 14 bases line up with TRBD2. V lost 7 bases, J lost 5 bases, and 5 bases stayed unmatched. Per germline, CDR1 MNHEY and CDR2 SMNVEV (reference sequence). This CDR3 contains 15 residues.

The rearrangement uses TRBV2 and TRBJ2-7; weak D call: TRBD2 (6 bases). Trimming removed 11 bases from V and 3 bases from J, with 26 bases in between. The CDR3 length is 16 residues. From germline, CDR1 is SNHLY and CDR2 FYNNEI. The CDR3 DNA is TGTGCCCCAGTCCGGCTCATCGGGAGAACCAACTACGAGCAGTACTTC. Its protein is CAPVRLIGRTNYEQYF.

The chain carries TRBV4-2 and TRBJ1-5, with a tentative D call TRBD1 (5 bases). Germline CDR1 and CDR2: LGHNA and YNFKEQ. This CDR3 spans 16 amino acids. V lost 0 bases to trimming and J lost 4 bases, with 13 bases between them. The CDR3 loop is CASSQEEGAVNQPQHF. The CDR3 coding sequence is TGTGCCAGCAGCCAAGAAGAAGGGGCAGTTAATCAGCCCCAGCATTTT.

A few counts support this clonotype. V is TRBV6-2 or TRBV6-3 and J is TRBJ2-2, with 7 nucleotides matching TRBD2. This CDR3 spans 15 amino acids. V lost 4 bases and J lost 1; bases outside the gene matches: 3. Germline V lookup: CDR1 MNHEY, CDR2 SVGEGT. In nucleotides, the CDR3 is TGTGCCAGCAGTTCCCCGGGGGGGAACACCGGGGAGCTGTTTTTT. Encoded protein: CASSSPGGNTGELFF.

This clonotype appeared a few times. The chain joins TRBV13 to TRBJ2-7, with D perhaps given as TRBD1 or TRBD2 (5 bases each). The CDR3 spans 16 residues. Between the trimmed V and J ends, which lost 4 bases and 5 bases, there was a span of 21 bases. Germline values: CDR1 PRHDT, CDR2 FYEKMQ (reference sequence). For the CDR3, the DNA is TGTGCCAGCAGCTACGTGACGGGACGCCAGAAGGACGAGCAGTACTTC. Translating it yields CASSYVTGRQKDEQYF.

This clonotype has ten or more counts. The chain combines TRBV11-1 with TRBJ1-6, with D maybe TRBD1 (6 bases). This CDR3 has 15 amino acids. The germline V gene has CDR1 SGHAT and CDR2 FQDESV (reference sequence). Trimming left V 5 bases short and J 3 bases short, with 11 bases between. The chain's CDR3 is CASSRLTGYNSPLHF. In nucleotides, the CDR3 is TGTGCCAGCAGCCGCCTGACAGGCTATAATTCACCCCTCCACTTT.

At least ten counts were recorded for this clonotype. The gene calls are TRBV2 and TRBJ1-2; D unresolved. Between the trimmed V and J ends, which lost 0 bases and 4 bases, there was a span of 9 bases. Germline CDR1 and CDR2: SNHLY and FYNNEI. This CDR3 is built from 14 residues. CDR3 residues: CASSEALTVYGYTF. CDR3 sequence (DNA): TGTGCCAGCAGTGAAGCGCTTACGGTCTATGGCTACACCTTC.

At least ten counts were recorded for this clonotype. The CDR3 bases are TGTGCCAGCAGCCCCAGGGAGGGGGGCGCTAACTATGGCTACACCTTC. Amino acid sequence: CASSPREGGANYGYTF. The chain employs TRBV7-2 and TRBJ1-2, with D perhaps matching TRBD1 (6 bases). The V gene lost 5 bases and the J gene lost 0 bases, with 16 bases spanning the gap. The CDR3 consists of 16 residues. The V gene's germline CDR1 is SGHTA and CDR2 FQGNSA.

This clonotype came up many times. The chain carries TRBV2 and TRBJ2-7; 10 bases are shared with TRBD2. The CDR3 runs 14 residues. Germline values: CDR1 SNHLY, CDR2 FYNNEI. Unmatched junction bases numbered 9, after V lost 10 bases and J lost 3 bases. The CDR3 DNA reads TGTGCCACCAGAAGAGGGACTAGCGTCTACGAGCAGTACTTC. Encoded protein: CATRRGTSVYEQYF.

This clonotype was detected many times. V is TRBV28 and J is TRBJ2-7, with a weak D call TRBD1 (6 bases). This CDR3 is built from 14 residues. Looked up from germline, CDR1 is MDHEN and CDR2 is SYDVKM. Trimming took off 3 bases at V and 6 bases at J, with 15 bases between the two ends. CDR3 in amino acids: CASSFPGTSREQYF. Written as DNA, the CDR3 is TGTGCCAGCAGTTTCCCCGGGACATCCCGCGAGCAGTACTTC.

This clonotype was observed many times. The chain couples TRBV3-1 to TRBJ1-6, with D hard to call. The CDR3 totals 12 residues. Deletions cut 0 bases from V and 10 bases from J, with 4 bases between. Germline lookup yields CDR1 LGHDT and CDR2 YNNKEL (reference sequence). The CDR3, as DNA: TGTGCCAGCAGCCAAGATTCCTCACCCCTCCACTTT. Translated, it gives CASSQDSSPLHF. The whole variable domain, filled in from reference TRBV3-1 and TRBJ1-6, reads DTAVSQTPKYLVTQMGNDKSIKCEQNLGHDTMYWYKQDSKKFLKIMFSYNNKELIINETVPNRFSPKSPDKAHLNLHINSLELGDSAVYFCASSQDSSPLHFGNGTRLTVT.

This clonotype was counted a few times. V is TRBV9 and J is TRBJ2-7; 7 nucleotides line up with TRBD1. CDR1 is SGDLS, CDR2 YYNGEE, per germline. The CDR3 is 17 residues long. The junction had 13 bases not matched to a gene; V was cut back by 0 bases and J by 4 bases. The CDR3 bases are TGTGCCAGCAGCGTAGGACTCCCCGGGACAGCGCAGTACGAGCAGTACTTC. It yields the protein CASSVGLPGTAQYEQYF. The full variable domain, rest sourced from reference TRBV9 and TRBJ2-7, is DSGVTQTPKHLITATGQRVTLRCSPRSGDLSVYWYQQSLDQGLQFLIQYYNGEERAKGNILERFSAQQFPDLHSELNLSSLELGDSALYFCASSVGLPGTAQYEQYFGPGTRLTVT.

This clonotype was seen only a few times. The chain recombines TRBV5-1 with TRBJ2-5, with D perhaps TRBD1 (6 bases). CDR3 length: 16 residues. The V gene's germline CDR1 is SGHRS and CDR2 YFSETQ. Trimming cost V 0 bases and J 5 bases, with 17 bases left between them. This chain's CDR3 is CASSLGSSQGWETQYF. The DNA of the CDR3 is TGCGCCAGCAGCTTGGGATCTTCACAGGGTTGGGAGACCCAGTACTTC.

This clonotype was seen repeatedly, ten times or more. The V and J genes are TRBV5-1 and TRBJ2-7, with D perhaps matching TRBD2 (5 bases). The germline V and J ends were trimmed by 1 base and 5 bases, with 10 bases remaining between them. CDR3 length: 13 residues. Germline CDR1 is SGHRS and CDR2 is YFSETQ. This chain's CDR3 is CASSLRTQHEQYF. CDR3 nucleotide sequence: TGCGCCAGCAGCTTGAGGACTCAGCACGAGCAGTACTTC.

In this sample, this clonotype turned up a few times. V and J are TRBV6-5 and TRBJ1-2, with unresolved D. The CDR3 is 13 amino acids. Looked up from germline, CDR1 is MNHEY and CDR2 is SVGAGI. V was shortened by 4 bases and J by 4 bases, with 10 bases between the two germline ends. The CDR3 loop is CASSSGYSYGYTF. The CDR3 coding sequence is TGTGCCAGCAGTTCAGGTTATAGCTATGGCTACACCTTC.

In its sample, this clonotype was seen many times. The chain has TRBV12-3 or TRBV12-4 and TRBJ2-7, with 9 bases identical to TRBD1. The J segment lost 2 bases and the V segment lost 5 bases, leaving 7 bases of the junction unmatched. The CDR3 totals 15 residues. CDR3 region: CASSLSGQGTYEQYF. The CDR3 bases are TGTGCCAGCAGTCTGTCGGGACAGGGAACCTACGAGCAGTACTTC.

V and J are TRBV6-2 or TRBV6-3 and TRBJ2-6; no clear D gene. Germline V gene lookup returns CDR1 MNHEY and CDR2 SVGEGT. The V and J ends lost 10 bases and 1 base respectively, with 5 bases between them. CDR3 length: 12 amino acids. The CDR3 DNA reads as TGTGCCATTTTATCTGGGGCCAACGTCCTGACTTTC. The encoded protein is CAILSGANVLTF.

This clonotype was seen ten or more times. The chain has TRBV5-1 and TRBJ2-3; 9 bases fit TRBD1. V was pared by 0 bases and J by 4 bases, with 6 bases of the junction left unmatched. The CDR3 contains 16 residues. CDR1 and CDR2 from the germline V gene are SGHRS and YFSETQ. The CDR3 nucleotides are TGCGCCAGCAGCTTGGCCAACAGGGGGCAGGCAGATACGCAGTATTTT. Translating it yields CASSLANRGQADTQYF.

There are many counts of this clonotype. The V gene is TRBV5-1, the J gene TRBJ2-3; TRBD1 matches 9 bases. Germline trimming cut 3 bases from V and 4 bases from J; bases unmatched to any gene: 6. This CDR3 has 15 residues. Germline loops: CDR1 SGHRS, CDR2 YFSETQ. The CDR3 spells CASSSTGTGPDTQYF. As DNA, the CDR3 is TGCGCCAGCAGCTCAACCGGGACAGGGCCAGATACGCAGTATTTT.

J is TRBJ1-4 and V is TRBV3-1; D is uncertain. Trimming took 9 bases from V and 0 from J, leaving 8 bases between them. The germline gives CDR1 LGHDT, CDR2 YNNKEL (reference sequence). The CDR3 consists of 13 residues. In nucleotides, the CDR3 is TGTGCCAGTGGATGGGCAACTAATGAAAAACTGTTTTTT. Protein sequence: CASGWATNEKLFF. Full variable domain (remainder filled in from reference TRBV3-1 and TRBJ1-4): DTAVSQTPKYLVTQMGNDKSIKCEQNLGHDTMYWYKQDSKKFLKIMFSYNNKELIINETVPNRFSPKSPDKAHLNLHINSLELGDSAVYFCASGWATNEKLFFGSGTQLSVL.

This clonotype was found a few times. The chain employs TRBV12-3 or TRBV12-4 and TRBJ1-5, with a possible D match to TRBD1 (6 bases). The CDR3 is 16 amino acids. Between the trimmed V and J ends, which lost 1 base and 6 bases, there was a span of 16 bases. CDR3 sequence (DNA): TGTGCCAGCAGTTTAGGGGGGGTGGGGGCTTCTCAGCCCCAGCATTTT. This translates into CASSLGGVGASQPQHF.

This clonotype was detected ten times or more. V and J are TRBV10-3 and TRBJ1-2; 7 bases are a match to TRBD1. Trimming removed 10 bases from V and 2 bases from J; junction bases left unmatched: 4. Germline-derived CDR1 and CDR2 are ENHRY and SYGVKD. The CDR3 is 12 amino acids. This chain's CDR3 is CATGQANYGYTF. DNA for the CDR3: TGTGCCACCGGACAGGCAAACTATGGCTACACCTTC.

This clonotype was recorded at least ten times. This chain's CDR3 is CASTAGQPPGTQYF. CDR3 nucleotide sequence: TGTGCCAGCACCGCCGGGCAGCCGCCGGGGACCCAGTACTTC. The chain links TRBV11-2 to TRBJ2-5; D is unclear. CDR3 length: 14 residues. Germline V CDR1 and CDR2: SGHAT, FQNNGV. Trimming stripped 7 bases from V and 7 bases from J, with 19 bases between.

This clonotype was counted between two and nine times. The V gene is TRBV30, the J gene TRBJ1-6, with D hard to call. Germline V gene sequence: CDR1 GTSNPN, CDR2 SVGIG (reference sequence). The V end lost 2 bases, the J end lost 6 bases, and 8 bases lay between the germline ends. The CDR3 has 13 residues. The CDR3 DNA reads TGTGCCTGGAGTACAGTGCGTAATTCACCCCTCCACTTT. This sequence encodes CAWSTVRNSPLHF.

As regards this clonotype: Only one base separates this from a far larger clonotype, so it likely reflects a read error. This chain links TRBV7-9 with TRBJ2-7; D gene uncertain. The CDR3 sequence is 18 residues long. Germline assignment: CDR1 SEHNR and CDR2 FQNEAQ (reference sequence). V was pared by 7 bases and J by 2 bases, with 27 bases between. The CDR3 protein is CASNERARRLFRPYEQYF. Here the CDR3 DNA reads TGTGCCAGCAACGAACGGGCCAGGCGACTGTTTCGGCCCTACGAGCAGTACTTC. Based on the CDR3 plus reference TRBV7-9 and TRBJ2-7, the full variable domain is DTGVSQNPRHKITKRGQNVTFRCDPISEHNRLYWYRQTLGQGPEFLTYFQNEAQLEKSRLLSDRFSAERPKGSFSTLEIQRTEQGDSAMYLCASNERARRLFRPYEQYFGPGTRLTVT.

This clonotype was recorded many times. The rearrangement uses TRBV7-3 and TRBJ1-5; no clear D gene. Germline assignment: CDR1 SGHTA and CDR2 FQGTGA. V lost 4 bases and J lost 6, with 10 bases in between. The CDR3 has 13 amino acids. CDR3 sequence (DNA): TGTGCCAGCAGCTCCAAAGGTGGTCAGCCCCAGCATTTT. It encodes CASSSKGGQPQHF.

The chain links TRBV6-5 to TRBJ2-2; tentative D call: TRBD1 (6 bases). V was clipped by 2 bases and J by 3 bases, with 10 bases between them. Looked up from germline, CDR1 is MNHEY and CDR2 is SVGAGI. There are 15 residues in the CDR3. As DNA, the CDR3 is TGTGCCAGCAGTTACGGGACATTTTACACCGGGGAGCTGTTTTTT. Amino acid sequence: CASSYGTFYTGELFF.

The chain links TRBV29-1 to TRBJ1-1; a possible D gene is TRBD1 (5 bases). The CDR3 runs 17 residues. V lost 3 bases, J lost 2 bases, and 22 bases lay in between. CDR1 and CDR2 from the germline V gene are SQVTM and ANQGSEA. CDR3 in amino acids: CSVDGGETVGSNTEAFF. The CDR3 DNA reads as TGCAGCGTTGACGGGGGGGAGACAGTTGGTAGTAACACTGAAGCTTTCTTT.

This clonotype was seen only a few times. The rearrangement joins TRBV14 to TRBJ1-2; D gene ambiguous. The germline V gene encodes CDR1 SGHDN and CDR2 FVKESK. Trimming cost V 4 bases and J 0 bases, with 18 bases left between them. The CDR3 sequence is 17 residues long. For the CDR3, the DNA is TGTGCCAGCAGCCGAAATGGGGTACAGAGAGCTAACTATGGCTACACCTTC. Translating gives CASSRNGVQRANYGYTF.